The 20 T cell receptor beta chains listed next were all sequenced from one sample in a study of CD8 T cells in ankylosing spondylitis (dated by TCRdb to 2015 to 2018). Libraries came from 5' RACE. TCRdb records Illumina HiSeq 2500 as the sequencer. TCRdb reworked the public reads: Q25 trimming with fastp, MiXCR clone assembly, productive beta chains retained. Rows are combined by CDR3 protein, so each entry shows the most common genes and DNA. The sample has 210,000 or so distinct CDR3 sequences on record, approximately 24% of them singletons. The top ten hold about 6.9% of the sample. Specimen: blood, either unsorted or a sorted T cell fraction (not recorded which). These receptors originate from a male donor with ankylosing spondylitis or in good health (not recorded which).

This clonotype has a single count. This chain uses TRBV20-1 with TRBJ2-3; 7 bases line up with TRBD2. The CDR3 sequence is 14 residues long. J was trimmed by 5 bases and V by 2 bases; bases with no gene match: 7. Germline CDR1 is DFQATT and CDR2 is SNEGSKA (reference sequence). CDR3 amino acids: CSARPRLAVDTQYF. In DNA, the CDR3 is TGCAGTGCTAGACCCCGACTAGCAGTAGATACGCAGTATTTT.

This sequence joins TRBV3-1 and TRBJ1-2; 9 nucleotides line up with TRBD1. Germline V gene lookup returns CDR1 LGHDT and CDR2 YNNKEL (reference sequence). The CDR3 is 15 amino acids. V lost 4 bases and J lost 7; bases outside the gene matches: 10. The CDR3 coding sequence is TGTGCCAGCAGCCCGACAGGGGGTAACGAAATTGGCTACACCTTC. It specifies CASSPTGGNEIGYTF.

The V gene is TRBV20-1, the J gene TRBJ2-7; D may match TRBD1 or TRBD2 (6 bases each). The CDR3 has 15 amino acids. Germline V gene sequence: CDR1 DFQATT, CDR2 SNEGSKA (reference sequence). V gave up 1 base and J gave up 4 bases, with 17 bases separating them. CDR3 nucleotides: TGCAGTGCTAGAGCGGTCGGGGGCGGCCTATACGAGCAGTACTTC. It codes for CSARAVGGGLYEQYF.

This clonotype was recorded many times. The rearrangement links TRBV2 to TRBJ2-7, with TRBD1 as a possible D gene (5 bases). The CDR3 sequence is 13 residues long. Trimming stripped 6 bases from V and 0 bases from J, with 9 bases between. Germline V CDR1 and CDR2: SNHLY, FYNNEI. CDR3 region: CASSRQNSYEQYF. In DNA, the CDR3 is TGTGCCAGCAGCAGACAGAACTCCTACGAGCAGTACTTC.

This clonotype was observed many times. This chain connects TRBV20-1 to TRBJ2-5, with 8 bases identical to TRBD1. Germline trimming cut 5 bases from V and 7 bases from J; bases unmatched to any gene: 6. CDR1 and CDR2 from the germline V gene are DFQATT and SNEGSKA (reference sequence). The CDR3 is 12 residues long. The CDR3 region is CSALDRGVTQYF. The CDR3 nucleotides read TGCAGTGCTTTAGACAGGGGAGTGACCCAGTACTTC.

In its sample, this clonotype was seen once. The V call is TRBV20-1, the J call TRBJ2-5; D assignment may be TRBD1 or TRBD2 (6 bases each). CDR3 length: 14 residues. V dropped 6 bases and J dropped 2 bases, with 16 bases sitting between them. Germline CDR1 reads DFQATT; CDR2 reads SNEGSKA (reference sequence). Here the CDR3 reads CSAPEWGAQETQYF. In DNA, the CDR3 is TGCAGTGCCCCAGAGTGGGGGGCTCAAGAGACCCAGTACTTC.

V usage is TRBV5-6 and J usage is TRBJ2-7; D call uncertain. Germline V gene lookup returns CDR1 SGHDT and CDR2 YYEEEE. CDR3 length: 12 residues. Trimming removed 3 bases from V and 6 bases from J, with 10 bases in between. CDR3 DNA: TGTGCCAGCAGCTACGGGCCAGTCGAGCAGTACTTC. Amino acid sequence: CASSYGPVEQYF.

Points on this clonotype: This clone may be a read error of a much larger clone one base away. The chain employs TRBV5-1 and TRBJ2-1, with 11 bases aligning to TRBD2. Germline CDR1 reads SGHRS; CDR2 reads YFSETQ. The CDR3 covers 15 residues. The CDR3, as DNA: TGCTCCAGCAGCTTGACTAGCGGGACATTCGGTGAGCAGTTCTTC. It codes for CSSSLTSGTFGEQFF.

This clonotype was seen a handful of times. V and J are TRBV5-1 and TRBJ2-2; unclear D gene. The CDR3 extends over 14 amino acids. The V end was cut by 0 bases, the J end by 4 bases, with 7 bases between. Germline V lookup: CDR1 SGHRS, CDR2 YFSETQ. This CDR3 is CASSLDTGTGELFF. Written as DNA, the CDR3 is TGCGCCAGCAGCTTGGATACGGGCACCGGGGAGCTGTTTTTT.

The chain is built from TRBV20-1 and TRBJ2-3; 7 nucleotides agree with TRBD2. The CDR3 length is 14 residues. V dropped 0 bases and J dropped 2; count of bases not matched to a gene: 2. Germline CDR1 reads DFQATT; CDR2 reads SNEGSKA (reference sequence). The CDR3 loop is CSARERENTDTQYF. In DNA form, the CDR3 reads TGCAGTGCTAGAGAGCGGGAGAACACAGATACGCAGTATTTT.

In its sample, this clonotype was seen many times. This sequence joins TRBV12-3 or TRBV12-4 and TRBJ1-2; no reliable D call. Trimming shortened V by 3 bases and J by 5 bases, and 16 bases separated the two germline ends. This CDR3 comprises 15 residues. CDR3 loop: CASSLQHTAGYGYTF. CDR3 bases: TGTGCCAGCAGTTTGCAGCACACGGCAGGTTATGGCTACACCTTC.

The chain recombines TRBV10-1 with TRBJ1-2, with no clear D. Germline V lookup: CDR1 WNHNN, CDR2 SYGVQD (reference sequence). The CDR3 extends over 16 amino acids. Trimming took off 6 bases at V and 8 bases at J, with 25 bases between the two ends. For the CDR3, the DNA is TGCGCCAGCAGGGAATGCCTTGGGAAAGGAGGAGGCGGCTACACCTTC. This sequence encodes CASRECLGKGGGGYTF.

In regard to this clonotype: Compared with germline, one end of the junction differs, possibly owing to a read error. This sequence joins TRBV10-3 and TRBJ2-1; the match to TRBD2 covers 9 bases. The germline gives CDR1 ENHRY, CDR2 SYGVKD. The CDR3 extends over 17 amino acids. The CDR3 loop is CAISGGSGRGSYNEPFF. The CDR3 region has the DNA TGTGCCATCAGTGGGGGTAGCGGGAGAGGCTCCTACAATGAGCCGTTCTTC.

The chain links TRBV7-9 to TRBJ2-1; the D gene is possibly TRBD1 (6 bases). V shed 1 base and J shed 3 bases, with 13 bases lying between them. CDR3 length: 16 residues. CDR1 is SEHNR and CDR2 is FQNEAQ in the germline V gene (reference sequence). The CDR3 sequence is CASSLGTGNYYNEQFF. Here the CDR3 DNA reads TGTGCCAGCAGCTTAGGAACAGGGAACTACTACAATGAGCAGTTCTTC.

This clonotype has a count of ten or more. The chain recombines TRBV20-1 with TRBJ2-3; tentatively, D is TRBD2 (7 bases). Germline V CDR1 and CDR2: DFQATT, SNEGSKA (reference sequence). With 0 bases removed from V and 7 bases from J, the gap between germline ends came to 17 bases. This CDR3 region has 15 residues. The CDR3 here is CSAREGGRTTNTQYF. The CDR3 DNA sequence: TGCAGTGCTAGAGAGGGGGGGCGGACGACCAATACGCAGTATTTT.

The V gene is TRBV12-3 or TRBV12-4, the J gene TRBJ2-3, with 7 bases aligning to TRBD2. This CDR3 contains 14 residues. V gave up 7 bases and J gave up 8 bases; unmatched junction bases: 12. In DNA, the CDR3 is TGTGCCAGCATCCTTACTAGCGCTGGGGGTACGCAGTATTTT. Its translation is CASILTSAGGTQYF.

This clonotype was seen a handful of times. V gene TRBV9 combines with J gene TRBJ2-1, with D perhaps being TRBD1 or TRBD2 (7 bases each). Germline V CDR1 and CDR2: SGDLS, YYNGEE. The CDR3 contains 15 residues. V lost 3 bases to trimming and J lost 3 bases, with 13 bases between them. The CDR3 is CASSGQGGIYNEQFF. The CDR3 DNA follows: TGTGCCAGCAGCGGACAGGGAGGGATCTACAATGAGCAGTTCTTC.

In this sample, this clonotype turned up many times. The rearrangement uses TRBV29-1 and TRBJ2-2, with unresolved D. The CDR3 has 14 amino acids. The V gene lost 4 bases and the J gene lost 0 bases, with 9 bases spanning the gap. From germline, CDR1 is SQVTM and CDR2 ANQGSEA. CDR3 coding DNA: TGCAGCGTTGCTGAGCAGTCGAACACCGGGGAGCTGTTTTTT. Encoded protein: CSVAEQSNTGELFF.

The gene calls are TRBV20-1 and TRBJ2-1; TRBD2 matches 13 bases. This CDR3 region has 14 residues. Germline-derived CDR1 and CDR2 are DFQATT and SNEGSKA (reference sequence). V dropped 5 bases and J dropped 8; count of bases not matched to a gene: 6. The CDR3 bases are TGCAGTGCTCTGACTAGCGGGAGGTACTATGAGCAGTTCTTC. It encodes CSALTSGRYYEQFF.

In DNA, the CDR3 is TGCGCCAGCAGTGAGTCCCGGGACCTGGCCTACGAGCAGTACTTC. Protein sequence: CASSESRDLAYEQYF. This chain connects TRBV10-1 to TRBJ2-7; the D gene could be TRBD1 or TRBD2 (5 bases each). This CDR3 comprises 15 residues. V lost 0 bases and J 2 bases, leaving 11 bases between the germline ends. CDR1 and CDR2 from the germline V gene are WNHNN and SYGVQD (reference sequence).